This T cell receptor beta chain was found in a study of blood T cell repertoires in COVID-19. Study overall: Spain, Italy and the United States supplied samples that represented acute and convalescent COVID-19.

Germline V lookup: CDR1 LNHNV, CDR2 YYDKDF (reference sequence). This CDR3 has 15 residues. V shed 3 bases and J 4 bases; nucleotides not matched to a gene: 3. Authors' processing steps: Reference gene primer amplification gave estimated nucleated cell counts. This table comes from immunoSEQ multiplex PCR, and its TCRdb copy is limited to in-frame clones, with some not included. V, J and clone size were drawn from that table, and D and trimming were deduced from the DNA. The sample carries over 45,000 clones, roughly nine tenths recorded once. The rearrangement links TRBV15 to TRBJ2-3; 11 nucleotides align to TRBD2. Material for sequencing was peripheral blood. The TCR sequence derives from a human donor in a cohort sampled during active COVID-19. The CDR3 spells CATSRGTSGPDTQYF. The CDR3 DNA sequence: TGTGCCACCAGCAGGGGGACTAGCGGCCCAGATACGCAGTATTTT. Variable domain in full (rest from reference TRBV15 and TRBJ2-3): DAMVIQNPRYQVTQFGKPVTLSCSQTLNHNVMYWYQQKSSQAPKLLFHYYDKDFNNEADTPDNFQSRRPNTSFCFLDIRSPGLGDTAMYLCATSRGTSGPDTQYFGPGTRLTVL.